This TCR beta chain was recovered during a study of OX40 agonist ivuxolimab in advanced cancers. Study at large: Patients with prior anti-PD-1, anti-PD-L1 or anti-CTLA-4 therapy were eligible; 40% to 45% had some. A partial response was reached by three patients: one with hepatocellular carcinoma and two with cutaneous melanoma.

Assay: immunoSEQ multiplex PCR; the TCRdb copy retains only in-frame clones and omits some. The table has 73,000 or so clones, around nine tenths seen once. This CDR3 has 16 amino acids. Trimming removed 5 bases from V and 1 base from J, with 17 bases in between. The germline CDR1 and CDR2 sequences are SGHVS and FQNEAQ. This clone was picked up one time. Its target is unknown. Study-wide findings and caveats: Average numbers of expanded clones were greater in CD8+ T cells than in CD4+.

The TCR sequence derives from an adult with an advanced solid tumor such as melanoma, head and neck, liver or kidney cancer. The sample consisted of CD4+ or CD8+ T cells sorted from blood, taken in a trial of the OX40 agonist ivuxolimab. The V call is TRBV7-8, the J call TRBJ2-5; a weak D match, TRBD1 (5 bases). Here the CDR3 DNA reads TGTGCCAGCAGCCTTCGAACGCCGACAGCCCAAGAGACCCAGTACTTC. Its translation: CASSLRTPTAQETQYF. The variable domain in full, completed from reference TRBV7-8 and TRBJ2-5, reads GAGVSQSPRYKVAKRGQDVALRCDPISGHVSLFWYQQALGQGPEFLTYFQNEAQLDKSGLPSDRFFAERPEGSVSTLKIQRTQQEDSAVYLCASSLRTPTAQETQYFGPGTRLLVL.